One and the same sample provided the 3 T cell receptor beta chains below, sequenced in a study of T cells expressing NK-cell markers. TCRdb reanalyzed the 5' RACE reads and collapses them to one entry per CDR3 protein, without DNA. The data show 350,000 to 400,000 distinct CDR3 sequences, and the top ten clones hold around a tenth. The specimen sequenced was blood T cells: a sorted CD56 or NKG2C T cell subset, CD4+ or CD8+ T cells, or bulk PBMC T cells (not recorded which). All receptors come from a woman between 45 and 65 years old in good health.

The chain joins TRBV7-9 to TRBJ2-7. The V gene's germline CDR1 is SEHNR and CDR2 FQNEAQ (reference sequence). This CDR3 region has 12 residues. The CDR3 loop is CASSLVGNEQYF. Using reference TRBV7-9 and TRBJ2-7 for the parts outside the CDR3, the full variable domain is DTGVSQNPRHKITKRGQNVTFRCDPISEHNRLYWYRQTLGQGPEFLTYFQNEAQLEKSRLLSDRFSAERPKGSFSTLEIQRTEQGDSAMYLCASSLVGNEQYFGPGTRLTVT.

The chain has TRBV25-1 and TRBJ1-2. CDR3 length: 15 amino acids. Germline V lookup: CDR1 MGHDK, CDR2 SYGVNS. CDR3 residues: CASSDRQGGHYGYTF.

The chain's CDR3 is CASSPRTSGKTQYF. The V gene is TRBV27, the J gene TRBJ2-5; without DNA, the TCRdb call of TRBD2 cannot be checked. Germline V gives CDR1 MNHEY, CDR2 SMNVEV (reference sequence). CDR3 length equals 14 residues.